The 16 T cell receptor beta chains reported below all come from one sample, sequenced in a study of blood T cell repertoires in COVID-19. TCRdb keeps only in-frame clones here, not all; method: immunoSEQ multiplex PCR. The repertoire holds approximately 210,000 clones, with around 81% as singletons. The specimen sequenced was PBMCs or T cells enriched from blood (not recorded which). The source of these receptors is a woman between 45 and 65 years old with acute COVID-19.

In this sample, this clone turned up a few times. This CDR3 is CASSLRFLPTEAFF. The CDR3 DNA follows: TGTGCCAGCAGCTTACGGTTCCTTCCCACTGAAGCTTTCTTT. V usage is TRBV28 and J usage is TRBJ1-1, with D unclear. Germline lookup yields CDR1 MDHEN and CDR2 SYDVKM. CDR3 size: 14 residues. V was shortened by 6 bases and J by 4 bases, with 15 bases between the two germline ends.

This rearrangement joins TRBV6-5 to TRBJ1-1, with D unclear. Germline V lookup: CDR1 MNHEY, CDR2 SVGAGI. V lost 4 bases and J lost 0, with 9 bases in between. The CDR3 is 14 amino acids. In DNA form, the CDR3 reads TGTGCCAGCAGTTCAGGACTTTTGAACACTGAAGCTTTCTTT. Amino acid sequence: CASSSGLLNTEAFF.

The DNA for the CDR3 is TGTGCCAGCAGCGTAACAGGGGGGAGCTCCTACAATGAGCAGTTCTTC. Protein: CASSVTGGSSYNEQFF. This chain joins TRBV9 and TRBJ2-1; 8 bases align to TRBD1. The CDR3 is made up of 16 amino acids. V shed 1 base and J 0 bases; nucleotides not matched to a gene: 3. Germline V gene sequence: CDR1 SGDLS, CDR2 YYNGEE.

V usage is TRBV30 and J usage is TRBJ2-1; D not certain. Germline V gives CDR1 GTSNPN, CDR2 SVGIG (reference sequence). The CDR3 covers 15 residues. V lost 6 bases and J lost 0, with 15 bases in between. CDR3 in DNA: TGTGCCTGTTCCCGGCCCACGGGCTCCTACAATGAGCAGTTCTTC. Residues: CACSRPTGSYNEQFF.

Comment on this clone: The sample contains more than one DNA sequence encoding this CDR3. The chain recombines TRBV5-1 with TRBJ1-6; the match to TRBD1 covers 7 bases. The CDR3 runs to 14 residues. V dropped 2 bases and J dropped 5; count of bases not matched to a gene: 1. The germline CDR1 and CDR2 sequences are SGHRS and YFSETQ. Here the CDR3 reads CASSLGQDNSPLHF. The CDR3 DNA is TGCGCCAGCAGCTTAGGACAGGATAATTCACCCCTCCACTTT.

The chain uses TRBV19 and TRBJ2-6; D remains unclear. This CDR3 region has 13 residues. CDR1 is LNHDA, CDR2 SQIVND, per germline (reference sequence). With 4 bases removed from V and 7 bases from J, the gap between germline ends came to 8 bases. Here the CDR3 reads CASSNGEANVLTF. For the CDR3, the DNA is TGTGCCAGTAGTAATGGAGAAGCCAACGTCCTGACTTTC.

The chain carries TRBV28 and TRBJ1-1; D is uncertain. The CDR3 covers 12 residues. CDR1 is MDHEN and CDR2 is SYDVKM in the germline V gene. V lost 8 bases and J 6 bases, leaving 13 bases between the germline ends. The CDR3 here is CASGSTRPEAFF. CDR3 bases: TGTGCCAGCGGTTCTACCAGGCCTGAAGCTTTCTTT. The full variable domain, its missing parts supplied by reference TRBV28 and TRBJ1-1, is DVKVTQSSRYLVKRTGEKVFLECVQDMDHENMFWYRQDPGLGLRLIYFSYDVKMKEKGDIPEGYSVSREKKERFSLILESASTNQTSMYLCASGSTRPEAFFGQGTRLTVV.

This clone was observed a few times. The chain carries TRBV19 and TRBJ1-1; D is uncertain. The CDR3 length is 15 residues. Per germline, CDR1 LNHDA and CDR2 SQIVND (reference sequence). The ends were cut back, 6 bases at V and 1 base at J, with 15 bases in the middle. CDR3 nucleotide sequence: TGTGCCAGTAGCCAGGTTGGGTATCCGAACACTGAAGCTTTCTTT. Translation: CASSQVGYPNTEAFF.

In this sample, this clone turned up once. V gene TRBV9 combines with J gene TRBJ2-5; D is perhaps TRBD1 (6 bases). Trimming took 0 bases from V and 4 from J, leaving 13 bases between them. CDR3 length equals 15 residues. Germline loops: CDR1 SGDLS, CDR2 YYNGEE. The CDR3 DNA reads TGTGCCAGCAGCGTAGCAGGTCAGGGGCGAGAGACCCAGTACTTC. Protein: CASSVAGQGRETQYF. Using reference TRBV9 and TRBJ2-5 for the parts outside the CDR3, the full variable domain is DSGVTQTPKHLITATGQRVTLRCSPRSGDLSVYWYQQSLDQGLQFLIQYYNGEERAKGNILERFSAQQFPDLHSELNLSSLELGDSALYFCASSVAGQGRETQYFGPGTRLLVL.

This clone was found once. This chain connects TRBV11-2 to TRBJ2-7, with no clear D. CDR1 is SGHAT and CDR2 is FQNNGV in the germline V gene. V was clipped by 2 bases and J by 2 bases, with 4 bases between them. This CDR3 region has 12 residues. For the CDR3, the DNA is TGTGCCAGCAGCTTACTAACCTACGAGCAGTACTTC. Its translation: CASSLLTYEQYF. The variable domain in full, completed from reference TRBV11-2 and TRBJ2-7, reads EAGVAQSPRYKIIEKRQSVAFWCNPISGHATLYWYQQILGQGPKLLIQFQNNGVVDDSQLPKDRFSAERLKGVDSTLKIQPAKLEDSAVYLCASSLLTYEQYFGPGTRLTVT.

V is TRBV28 and J is TRBJ2-2; 8 nucleotides match TRBD1. V lost 7 bases and J lost 3; bases outside the gene matches: 7. This CDR3 is 15 amino acids long. Germline V CDR1 and CDR2: MDHEN, SYDVKM. Written as DNA, the CDR3 is TGTGCCAGCACAAGGACAGGGACGCACACCGGGGAGCTGTTTTTT. This gives the protein CASTRTGTHTGELFF.

This clone was counted a single time. The V call is TRBV5-4, the J call TRBJ1-2; 9 nucleotides line up with TRBD1. The CDR3 consists of 14 residues. CDR1 and CDR2 from the germline V gene are SGHNT and YYREEE (reference sequence). The junction had 4 bases not matched to a gene; V was cut back by 2 bases and J by 5 bases. In nucleotides, the CDR3 is TGTGCCAGCAGCTTCTGGGACAGGGCTTATGGCTACACCTTC. This gives the protein CASSFWDRAYGYTF. Based on the CDR3 plus reference TRBV5-4 and TRBJ1-2, the full variable domain is ETGVTQSPTHLIKTRGQQVTLRCSSQSGHNTVSWYQQALGQGPQFIFQYYREEENGRGNFPPRFSGLQFPNYSSELNVNALELDDSALYLCASSFWDRAYGYTFGSGTRLTVV.

The chain has TRBV18 and TRBJ2-1, with unresolved D. Trimming took 1 base from V and 5 from J, leaving 12 bases between them. Germline CDR1 and CDR2: KGHSH and LQKENI. The CDR3 is made up of 15 amino acids. As DNA, the CDR3 is TGTGCCAGCTCACCACGCCTAGATCTAAACAATGAGCAGTTCTTC. Its translation: CASSPRLDLNNEQFF.

This chain connects TRBV7-2 to TRBJ1-3; the D gene is possibly TRBD1 (5 bases). CDR1 and CDR2 (germline): SGHTA, FQGNSA. V was clipped by 3 bases and J by 0 bases, with 12 bases between them. CDR3 length: 16 residues. In DNA form, the CDR3 reads TGTGCCAGCAGCTTCAGGGATTTAGACTCTGGAAACACCATATATTTT. Translation: CASSFRDLDSGNTIYF.

The CDR3 sequence: CASSARLAGGDEQYF. As DNA, the CDR3 is TGTGCCAGCAGCGCCAGACTAGCGGGAGGGGACGAGCAGTACTTC. The chain carries TRBV11-2 and TRBJ2-7; 14 nucleotides line up with TRBD2. This CDR3 is built from 15 residues. CDR1 and CDR2 from the germline V gene are SGHAT and FQNNGV. Trimming removed 5 bases from V and 5 bases from J; junction bases left unmatched: 5.

V and J are TRBV5-1 and TRBJ2-2; TRBD2 agrees at 10 bases. Germline trimming cut 3 bases from V and 9 bases from J; bases unmatched to any gene: 14. Germline loops: CDR1 SGHRS, CDR2 YFSETQ. This CDR3 region has 17 residues. In nucleotides, the CDR3 is TGCGCCAGCAGCTCGGGACGGGATCTAGCGGGAGTGAGGGAGCTGTTTTTT. Translation gives CASSSGRDLAGVRELFF.